This entry lists 29 T cell receptor beta chains sequenced from one sample in a study of OX40 agonist ivuxolimab in advanced cancers. Repertoires were generated with immunoSEQ multiplex PCR, while TCRdb's copy carries only in-frame clones and drops some. The data show roughly 80,000 clones, roughly 83% seen once. The sample in question was CD4+ or CD8+ T cells sorted from blood, obtained in a trial of the OX40 agonist ivuxolimab. The source is an adult with an advanced solid tumor such as melanoma, head and neck, liver or kidney cancer.

With regard to this clone: This likely comes from a read error, as the CDR3 has no conserved phenylalanine or tryptophan at its end. The gene calls are TRBV6-6 and TRBJ1-1; a weak D match, TRBD1 (5 bases). Germline CDR1 is MNHNY and CDR2 is SVGAGI (reference sequence). Trimming stripped 4 bases from V and 2 bases from J, with 8 bases between. This CDR3 has 13 residues. The CDR3 region is CASSWGINTEAFL. The CDR3, as DNA: TGTGCCAGCAGTTGGGGCATCAACACTGAAGCTTTCCTT.

This chain joins TRBV6-1 and TRBJ1-1; D may be TRBD1 (5 bases). This CDR3 region has 14 residues. Trimming shortened V by 8 bases and J by 1 base, and 14 bases separated the two germline ends. Germline CDR1 reads MNHNS; CDR2 reads SASEGT. The DNA of the CDR3 is TGTGCCAGCCGTCGGGACGGATCGAACACTGAAGCTTTCTTT. Its protein is CASRRDGSNTEAFF.

V gene TRBV18 combines with J gene TRBJ2-1, with TRBD2 matching over 8 bases. Germline CDR1 is KGHSH and CDR2 is LQKENI. With 0 bases clipped from V and 5 bases from J, the junction kept 3 bases outside the gene matches. The CDR3 has 15 residues. The CDR3 nucleotides are TGTGCCAGCTCACCACCTAGCGGGATTCACAATGAGCAGTTCTTC. It yields the protein CASSPPSGIHNEQFF. Using reference TRBV18 and TRBJ2-1 for the parts outside the CDR3, the full variable domain is NAGVMQNPRHLVRRRGQEARLRCSPMKGHSHVYWYRQLPEEGLKFMVYLQKENIIDESGMPKERFSAEFPKEGPSILRIQQVVRGDSAAYFCASSPPSGIHNEQFFGPGTRLTVL.

This clone was recorded only once. This chain uses TRBV6-5 with TRBJ2-7, with D possibly matching TRBD2 (5 bases). The CDR3 covers 15 residues. CDR1 and CDR2 from the germline V gene are MNHEY and SVGAGI. Trimming stripped 4 bases from V and 6 bases from J, with 19 bases between. This CDR3 is CASSSSELGEAEQYF. The CDR3, as DNA: TGTGCCAGCAGTTCCTCGGAACTAGGCGAGGCCGAGCAGTACTTC.

The rearrangement joins TRBV7-6 to TRBJ2-7; 9 positions match TRBD2. J gave up 6 bases and V 5 bases, and 14 bases lay outside the gene matches. CDR1 is SGHVS and CDR2 is FNYEAQ in the germline V gene. The CDR3 length is 16 residues. The CDR3 region is CASSPQGSGGRSEQYF. DNA for the CDR3: TGTGCCAGCAGCCCCCAGGGCAGCGGGGGGCGTTCCGAGCAGTACTTC.

This chain links TRBV30 with TRBJ2-7, with TRBD2 matching 8 bases. The germline gives CDR1 GTSNPN, CDR2 SVGIG (reference sequence). This CDR3 comprises 15 residues. V trimming: 4 bases; J trimming: 2 bases; junction bases outside the gene matches: 10. The CDR3 here is CAWTTPGTRTYEQYF. The CDR3 DNA is TGTGCCTGGACCACCCCCGGGACTAGGACCTACGAGCAGTACTTC. The whole variable domain, remainder taken from reference TRBV30 and TRBJ2-7, is SQTIHQWPATLVQPVGSPLSLECTVEGTSNPNLYWYRQAAGRGLQLLFYSVGIGQISSEVPQNLSASRPQDRQFILSSKKLLLSDSGFYLCAWTTPGTRTYEQYFGPGTRLTVT.

The chain uses TRBV11-3 and TRBJ2-3; 9 nucleotides agree with TRBD1. The CDR3 has 18 amino acids. V shed 1 base and J 3 bases; nucleotides not matched to a gene: 11. Germline V gives CDR1 SGHNT, CDR2 YENEEA. The CDR3 nucleotides are TGTGCCAGCAGCTTAGGGCTTACACAGGGGGCCGGGACAGATACGCAGTATTTT. Translated: CASSLGLTQGAGTDTQYF.

In its sample, this clone was seen once. The V gene is TRBV7-2, the J gene TRBJ2-5, with D perhaps matching TRBD1 or TRBD2 (5 bases each). The CDR3 contains 14 residues. CDR1 and CDR2 from the germline V gene are SGHTA and FQGNSA. The V end was cut by 2 bases, the J end by 1 base, with 8 bases between. The CDR3 loop is CASSLKRGQETQYF. The CDR3 DNA reads as TGTGCCAGCAGCTTAAAGAGGGGCCAAGAGACCCAGTACTTC.

This chain links TRBV5-1 with TRBJ1-2; D is possibly TRBD1 (6 bases). The CDR3 runs 14 residues. CDR1 and CDR2 from the germline V gene are SGHRS and YFSETQ. V was shortened by 2 bases and J by 4 bases, with 12 bases between the two germline ends. The CDR3 sequence: CASSLRTTGYGYTF. CDR3 coding DNA: TGCGCCAGCAGCTTACGGACGACAGGCTATGGCTACACCTTC.

The CDR3 spells CASSQGDSVRETQYF. CDR3 DNA: TGCGCCAGCAGCCAGGGGGATTCAGTCCGTGAGACCCAGTACTTC. V gene TRBV4-1 combines with J gene TRBJ2-5; D possibly matches TRBD1 or TRBD2 (5 bases each). V gave up 3 bases and J gave up 5 bases, with 16 bases separating them. Germline V lookup: CDR1 MGHRA, CDR2 YSYEKL. The CDR3 contains 15 residues.

V gene TRBV25-1 combines with J gene TRBJ1-1, with TRBD1 matching 7 bases. V lost 2 bases and J lost 0; bases outside the gene matches: 3. The CDR3 runs 15 residues. Germline assignment: CDR1 MGHDK and CDR2 SYGVNS. The CDR3 spells CASSEIGQVNTEAFF. For the CDR3, the DNA is TGTGCCAGCAGTGAAATCGGACAGGTGAACACTGAAGCTTTCTTT. The variable domain in full, with the rest retrieved from reference TRBV25-1 and TRBJ1-1, is EADIYQTPRYLVIGTGKKITLECSQTMGHDKMYWYQQDPGMELHLIHYSYGVNSTEKGDLSSESTVSRIRTEHFPLTLESARPSHTSQYLCASSEIGQVNTEAFFGQGTRLTVV.

This sequence joins TRBV5-1 and TRBJ2-7; perhaps D is TRBD1 or TRBD2 (5 bases each). CDR3 length: 18 residues. The germline gives CDR1 SGHRS, CDR2 YFSETQ. V shed 0 bases and J shed 2 bases, with 21 bases lying between them. Here the CDR3 reads CASSLGLSRGVGAYEQYF. In DNA form, the CDR3 reads TGCGCCAGCAGCTTGGGCCTCTCGCGAGGGGTCGGCGCCTACGAGCAGTACTTC.

The J gene is TRBJ1-1, the V gene TRBV5-1, with TRBD1 identical over 9 bases. This CDR3 is built from 15 residues. Losses at the gene ends were 4 bases for V and 1 base for J; bases not matched to a gene: 5. Germline loops: CDR1 SGHRS, CDR2 YFSETQ. This CDR3 reads CASSKLQGANTEAFF. The CDR3 DNA sequence: TGCGCCAGCAGCAAATTACAGGGGGCGAACACTGAAGCTTTCTTT. Filled out from reference TRBV5-1 and TRBJ1-1, the complete variable domain reads KAGVTQTPRYLIKTRGQQVTLSCSPISGHRSVSWYQQTPGQGLQFLFEYFSETQRNKGNFPGRFSGRQFSNSRSEMNVSTLELGDSALYLCASSKLQGANTEAFFGQGTRLTVV.

This chain connects TRBV13 to TRBJ2-7, with D hard to call. V lost 4 bases to trimming and J lost 6 bases, with 7 bases between them. The CDR3 extends over 11 amino acids. From germline, CDR1 is PRHDT and CDR2 FYEKMQ (reference sequence). Written as DNA, the CDR3 is TGTGCCAGCAGCTCCGGACGCGAGCAGTACTTC. Protein sequence: CASSSGREQYF.

This chain links TRBV6-1 with TRBJ2-5, with 9 bases fitting TRBD2. Germline CDR1 reads MNHNS; CDR2 reads SASEGT. The CDR3 length is 13 residues. J was trimmed by 3 bases and V by 6 bases; bases with no gene match: 2. The CDR3 DNA reads as TGTGCCAGCAGCCTAGCGGGGAAAGAGACCCAGTACTTC. This codes for CASSLAGKETQYF.

In its sample, this clone was seen once. The chain carries TRBV7-2 and TRBJ2-7; TRBD2 aligns across 12 bases. This CDR3 is 14 amino acids long. The germline CDR1 and CDR2 sequences are SGHTA and FQGNSA. J was trimmed by 5 bases and V by 4 bases; bases with no gene match: 3. The CDR3: CASSSWTSGNEQYF. The CDR3 bases are TGTGCCAGCAGCTCCTGGACTAGCGGGAACGAGCAGTACTTC.

V gene TRBV30 combines with J gene TRBJ1-1, with D possibly TRBD1 on 6 matching bases. This CDR3 is built from 15 residues. V lost 2 bases and J 0 bases, leaving 13 bases between the germline ends. CDR1 is GTSNPN and CDR2 is SVGIG in the germline V gene (reference sequence). CDR3 loop: CAWSSLDSVNTEAFF. CDR3 nucleotides: TGTGCCTGGAGTTCGTTGGACAGCGTGAACACTGAAGCTTTCTTT.

V is TRBV7-9 and J is TRBJ2-7; D not certain. Germline V gives CDR1 SEHNR, CDR2 FQNEAQ (reference sequence). V was trimmed by 5 bases and J by 1 base, leaving 12 bases between them. The CDR3 loop spans 14 amino acids. The CDR3 DNA is TGTGCCAGCAGCCTCGACGGAAAATCCTACGAGCAGTACTTC. Translated, it gives CASSLDGKSYEQYF.

The chain couples TRBV19 to TRBJ1-1, with D unclear. Germline V lookup: CDR1 LNHDA, CDR2 SQIVND (reference sequence). V was pared by 6 bases and J by 5 bases, with 16 bases between. The CDR3 contains 14 residues. The CDR3 protein is CASSLLVTKTEAFF. In DNA form, the CDR3 reads TGTGCCAGTAGCCTTTTGGTTACCAAGACTGAAGCTTTCTTT.

The gene calls are TRBV5-1 and TRBJ2-1, with a weak D call TRBD1 (5 bases). V shed 2 bases and J shed 10 bases, with 10 bases lying between them. The germline V gene has CDR1 SGHRS and CDR2 YFSETQ. CDR3 length: 12 amino acids. The CDR3 is CASSLGVREQFF. The CDR3 DNA follows: TGCGCCAGCAGCTTAGGGGTGCGAGAGCAGTTCTTC.

This chain links TRBV19 with TRBJ1-1; D is possibly TRBD1 (6 bases). The germline V and J ends were trimmed by 5 bases and 2 bases, with 9 bases remaining between them. This CDR3 is 13 amino acids long. Per germline, CDR1 LNHDA and CDR2 SQIVND (reference sequence). This chain's CDR3 is CASSDRPNTEAFF. The DNA of the CDR3 is TGTGCCAGTAGTGACAGGCCTAACACTGAAGCTTTCTTT.

This rearrangement joins TRBV2 to TRBJ2-4; D is uncertain. The germline V gene has CDR1 SNHLY and CDR2 FYNNEI. The V end lost 7 bases, the J end lost 4 bases, and 11 bases lay between the germline ends. The CDR3 loop spans 13 amino acids. CDR3 in amino acids: CASNTDPKNIQYF. CDR3 nucleotide sequence: TGTGCCAGCAATACGGATCCGAAAAACATTCAGTACTTC.

V is TRBV5-4 and J is TRBJ2-1, with TRBD2 identical over 8 bases. J gave up 5 bases and V 4 bases, and 8 bases lay outside the gene matches. The germline gives CDR1 SGHNT, CDR2 YYREEE (reference sequence). This CDR3 comprises 15 residues. The DNA for the CDR3 is TGTGCCAGCAGCCGCCATGCCGGGGGGGACAATGAGCAGTTCTTC. This translates into CASSRHAGGDNEQFF. The full variable domain, with the rest looked up from reference TRBV5-4 and TRBJ2-1, is ETGVTQSPTHLIKTRGQQVTLRCSSQSGHNTVSWYQQALGQGPQFIFQYYREEENGRGNFPPRFSGLQFPNYSSELNVNALELDDSALYLCASSRHAGGDNEQFFGPGTRLTVL.

The chain employs TRBV19 and TRBJ1-3; 10 bases map to TRBD1. V gave up 6 bases and J gave up 8 bases; unmatched junction bases: 4. Germline V gene sequence: CDR1 LNHDA, CDR2 SQIVND (reference sequence). This CDR3 is 13 amino acids long. CDR3 coding DNA: TGTGCCAGTAGGACAGGGACAGGGGACACCATATATTTT. It specifies CASRTGTGDTIYF.

The chain carries TRBV5-5 and TRBJ2-6; 9 positions agree with TRBD2. J lost 0 bases, V lost 4 bases, and 5 bases had no gene match. CDR3 length: 17 residues. Germline loops: CDR1 SGHKS, CDR2 YYEKEE (reference sequence). CDR3 amino acids: CASSAGTSFSGANVLTF. CDR3 coding DNA: TGTGCCAGCAGCGCCGGGACTAGCTTCTCTGGGGCCAACGTCCTGACTTTC.

The V gene is TRBV19, the J gene TRBJ2-3; D gene ambiguous. The germline V and J ends were trimmed by 7 bases and 2 bases, with 13 bases remaining between them. The germline CDR1 and CDR2 sequences are LNHDA and SQIVND (reference sequence). The CDR3 loop spans 14 amino acids. The CDR3 region is CASNINPYTDTQYF. As DNA, the CDR3 is TGTGCCAGTAATATCAACCCCTACACAGATACGCAGTATTTT.

This clone turned up a few times. V and J are TRBV9 and TRBJ2-5, with D perhaps matching TRBD2 (5 bases). Per germline, CDR1 SGDLS and CDR2 YYNGEE. V was pared by 4 bases and J by 5 bases, with 18 bases between. This CDR3 comprises 15 residues. DNA of the CDR3: TGTGCCAGCAGCCCTAGGAGGCAGGTAAAGGAGACCCAGTACTTC. Translated: CASSPRRQVKETQYF.

This chain connects TRBV5-1 to TRBJ2-1; 7 nucleotides align to TRBD2. The CDR3 length is 17 residues. After removal of 1 base from V and 10 bases from J, the junction contained 17 bases not matched to a gene. Germline V gene sequence: CDR1 SGHRS, CDR2 YFSETQ. The CDR3 region is CASSLFDLAGVSKEQFF. Written as DNA, the CDR3 is TGCGCCAGCAGCTTGTTCGATTTGGCGGGAGTGTCAAAGGAGCAGTTCTTC.

The chain carries TRBV27 and TRBJ2-5; 13 positions match TRBD2. The V gene's germline CDR1 is MNHEY and CDR2 SMNVEV (reference sequence). The trim removed 6 bases at V and 2 bases at J, leaving 3 bases unmatched. The CDR3 loop spans 15 amino acids. The CDR3 DNA reads TGTGCCAGCAGGCCGGGACTAGCGGGACAAGAGACCCAGTACTTC. It yields the protein CASRPGLAGQETQYF.